Listed below are T cell receptor beta chains from one sample, sequenced in a study of response to subunit inactivated influenza vaccine. One entry per CDR3 protein, called by TCRdb with MiXCR from the RT-PCR reads. The sample has 610,000 or so distinct CDR3 sequences, around 15% seen once; the top ten hold around 10%. Sequences were derived from PBMCs from blood, sampled about 11 days after vaccination. These receptors came from a man between 50 and 59 years old who received an inactivated influenza vaccine. CDR3s include the opening cysteine and the closing phenylalanine or tryptophan. D genes are given only for firm matches. Clone size appears in some rows only: once, few, many, or a class for an expanded clone.

J: TRBJ2-5
size: .
V: TRBV5-5
D: .
CDR3: CASSFVGGEETQYF
DNA: TGTGCCAGCAGCTTCGTCGGAGGAGAAGAGACCCAGTACTTC

J: TRBJ1-3
size: .
V: TRBV4-1
D: TRBD1
CDR3: CASSQPRGSRNTIYF
DNA: TGCGCCAGCAGCCAGCCCAGGGGGTCTAGAAACACCATATATTTT

J: TRBJ2-3
size: .
V: TRBV19
D: .
CDR3: CASSDPGGESDTQYF
DNA: TGTGCCAGTAGTGACCCTGGAGGGGAATCAGATACGCAGTATTTT

J: TRBJ1-4
size: .
V: TRBV12-3/TRBV12-4
D: .
CDR3: CASSSIQGRGEKLFF
DNA: TGTGCCAGCAGTAGCATACAGGGACGCGGGGAAAAACTGTTTTTT

J: TRBJ2-1
size: .
V: TRBV16
D: .
CDR3: CASSHRVRYNEQFF
DNA: TGTGCCAGCAGCCACAGGGTTCGGTACAATGAGCAGTTCTTC

J: TRBJ1-1
size: few
V: TRBV9
D: .
CDR3: CASSVTTGVNTEAFF
DNA: TGTGCCAGCAGCGTAACGACTGGGGTGAACACTGAAGCTTTCTTT

J: TRBJ2-3
size: .
V: TRBV20-1
D: TRBD2
CDR3: CSARNIAGGPADTQYF
DNA: TGCAGTGCTAGAAATATAGCGGGAGGGCCCGCAGATACGCAGTATTTT

J: TRBJ1-5
size: few
V: TRBV6-2/TRBV6-3
D: TRBD1
CDR3: CASSFSGTGTYSNQPQHF
DNA: TGTGCCAGCAGTTTTTCCGGGACAGGGACTTATAGCAATCAGCCCCAGCATTTT

J: TRBJ2-1
size: .
V: TRBV24-1
D: .
CDR3: CATSDIDRLGEQFF
DNA: TGTGCCACCAGTGACATTGACAGGTTGGGTGAGCAGTTCTTC

J: TRBJ2-1
size: .
V: TRBV4-3
D: TRBD2
CDR3: CASSQAGLAIHEQFF
DNA: TGCGCCAGCAGCCAAGCGGGACTAGCGATCCATGAGCAGTTCTTC

J: TRBJ1-1
size: many
V: TRBV29-1
D: .
CDR3: CSVDLRPQRTFF
DNA: TGCAGCGTTGATTTACGGCCGCAGCGAACTTTCTTT

J: TRBJ1-2
size: many
V: TRBV10-3
D: .
CDR3: CAISVRGDYGYTF
DNA: TGTGCCATCAGTGTGAGGGGCGACTATGGCTACACCTTC

J: TRBJ1-1
size: .
V: TRBV18
D: TRBD1
CDR3: CASSMRAGTGEEAFF
DNA: TGTGCCAGCTCCATGAGAGCTGGGACAGGGGAAGAAGCTTTCTTT

J: TRBJ1-2
size: few
V: TRBV12-3/TRBV12-4
D: .
CDR3: CASRRDLGYTF
DNA: TGTGCCAGCAGACGGGACCTCGGCTACACCTTC

J: TRBJ1-6
size: .
V: TRBV14
D: .
CDR3: CASSQTDRSPLHF
DNA: TGTGCCAGCAGCCAAACGGACCGATCACCCCTCCACTTT

J: TRBJ2-7
size: .
V: TRBV29-1
D: .
CDR3: CSVDTTGYEQYF
DNA: TGCAGCGTAGACACAACAGGCTACGAGCAGTACTTC

J: TRBJ2-1
size: many
V: TRBV5-1
D: .
CDR3: CASSTLTGAYYNEQFF
DNA: TGCGCCAGCAGCACACTAACGGGAGCCTACTACAATGAGCAGTTCTTC

J: TRBJ2-7
size: few
V: TRBV6-4
D: TRBD2
CDR3: CASSASAASGRNF
DNA: TGTGCCAGCAGTGCCAGCGCTGCTAGCGGGAGAAACTTC

J: TRBJ1-1
size: .
V: TRBV5-5
D: TRBD1
CDR3: CASSLLSGQGNTEAFF
DNA: TGTGCCAGCAGCTTGTTATCTGGACAGGGGAACACTGAAGCTTTCTTT

J: TRBJ2-5
size: .
V: TRBV7-2
D: .
CDR3: CASSLTQGGKTQYF
DNA: TGTGCCAGCAGCTTAACACAGGGTGGTAAGACCCAGTACTTC

J: TRBJ2-3
size: .
V: TRBV4-3
D: TRBD2
CDR3: CASSQDSSGGSTDTQYF
DNA: TGCGCCAGCAGCCAAGATTCGAGCGGGGGTAGCACAGATACGCAGTATTTT

J: TRBJ2-7
size: .
V: TRBV11-2
D: .
CDR3: CASSLFGAEQYEQYF
DNA: TGTGCCAGCAGCCTTTTTGGGGCCGAACAGTACGAGCAGTACTTC

J: TRBJ2-1
size: few
V: TRBV19
D: .
CDR3: CASSIVWRDAYNEQFF
DNA: TGTGCCAGTAGTATAGTCTGGCGGGATGCCTACAATGAGCAGTTCTTC

J: TRBJ2-1
size: many
V: TRBV29-1
D: TRBD2
CDR3: CSVDGGRIYNEQFF
DNA: TGCAGCGTTGACGGCGGGAGGATCTACAATGAGCAGTTCTTC

J: TRBJ2-3
size: few
V: TRBV20-1
D: TRBD2
CDR3: CSAGAGGAFGTQYF
DNA: TGCAGTGCTGGGGCCGGGGGGGCCTTCGGTACGCAGTATTTT

J: TRBJ2-6
size: .
V: TRBV10-3
D: TRBD2
CDR3: CATTSLANKANVLTF
DNA: TGTGCCACCACTTCACTAGCGAACAAAGCCAACGTCCTGACTTTC

J: TRBJ2-1
size: many
V: TRBV7-9
D: TRBD2
CDR3: CASGGGGYNEQFF
DNA: TGTGCCAGTGGCGGGGGGGGGTACAATGAGCAGTTCTTC

J: TRBJ1-5
size: .
V: TRBV10-3
D: .
CDR3: CAISEGNQPQHF
DNA: TGTGCCATCAGTGAAGGAAATCAGCCCCAGCATTTT

J: TRBJ2-2
size: few
V: TRBV4-3
D: .
CDR3: CASSQDTSGELFF
DNA: TGCGCCAGCAGCCAAGATACGTCCGGGGAGCTGTTTTTT

J: TRBJ1-4
size: .
V: TRBV18
D: .
CDR3: CASSPVQLNEKLFF
DNA: TGTGCCAGCTCACCAGTACAGCTTAATGAAAAACTGTTTTTT

J: TRBJ1-1
size: .
V: TRBV5-1
D: .
CDR3: CASSLEQGSYMNTEAFF
DNA: TGCGCCAGCAGCTTGGAACAGGGCTCCTACATGAACACTGAAGCTTTCTTT

J: TRBJ1-3
size: few
V: TRBV5-6
D: .
CDR3: CASSRLSGNTIYF
DNA: TGTGCCAGCAGCCGACTCTCTGGAAACACCATATATTTT

J: TRBJ2-1
size: few
V: TRBV4-3
D: .
CDR3: CASSQDGVARDEQFF
DNA: TGCGCCAGCAGCCAAGATGGAGTAGCTAGGGATGAGCAGTTCTTC

J: TRBJ2-2
size: .
V: TRBV4-3
D: TRBD1
CDR3: CANSQEPGQPNTGELFF
DNA: TGCGCCAACAGCCAAGAACCGGGACAGCCAAACACCGGGGAGCTGTTTTTT

J: TRBJ2-3
size: few
V: TRBV7-2
D: .
CDR3: CASSLSPSASQNTQYF
DNA: TGTGCCAGCAGCTTAAGTCCTAGCGCCTCCCAAAATACGCAGTATTTT

J: TRBJ2-1
size: .
V: TRBV5-1
D: .
CDR3: CASSWGASGVSYNEQFF
DNA: TGCGCCAGCAGCTGGGGCGCTTCAGGGGTCTCCTACAATGAGCAGTTCTTC

J: TRBJ2-7
size: .
V: TRBV11-1
D: TRBD1
CDR3: CASSPIPGTGWHEQYF
DNA: TGTGCCAGCAGCCCCATCCCCGGGACAGGGTGGCACGAGCAGTACTTC

J: TRBJ2-2
size: few
V: TRBV20-1
D: .
CDR3: CSARDFRGGGTGELFF
DNA: TGCAGTGCTAGAGATTTCCGGGGCGGAGGCACCGGGGAGCTGTTTTTT

J: TRBJ1-2
size: few
V: TRBV7-8
D: TRBD1
CDR3: CASSPRQGKSNYGYTF
DNA: TGTGCCAGCAGCCCCCGACAGGGGAAGAGTAACTATGGCTACACCTTC

J: TRBJ2-5
size: many
V: TRBV12-3/TRBV12-4
D: .
CDR3: CASSPADRSFQETQYF
DNA: TGTGCCAGCAGCCCCGCTGACAGGTCCTTCCAAGAGACCCAGTACTTC

J: TRBJ2-7
size: .
V: TRBV20-1
D: TRBD1
CDR3: CSARWVDRGPYEQYF
DNA: TGCAGTGCTAGGTGGGTCGACAGGGGACCCTACGAGCAGTACTTC

J: TRBJ2-3
size: many
V: TRBV4-3
D: TRBD2
CDR3: CASSQDRSGGASDTQYF
DNA: TGCGCCAGCAGCCAAGATAGGAGCGGGGGGGCCTCAGATACGCAGTATTTT

J: TRBJ1-2
size: .
V: TRBV5-1
D: .
CDR3: CASSLVGLGDYGYTF
DNA: TGCGCCAGCAGCTTGGTAGGCCTGGGGGACTATGGCTACACCTTC

J: TRBJ1-1
size: .
V: TRBV2
D: TRBD1
CDR3: CASSGDRAFF
DNA: TGTGCCAGCAGTGGGGACAGAGCTTTCTTT

J: TRBJ2-1
size: .
V: TRBV12-3/TRBV12-4
D: .
CDR3: CASSPGINNEQFF
DNA: TGTGCCAGCAGTCCAGGGATTAACAATGAGCAGTTCTTC

J: TRBJ1-1
size: .
V: TRBV15
D: .
CDR3: CATSREERHEAFF
DNA: TGTGCCACCAGCAGAGAGGAGAGGCATGAAGCTTTCTTT

J: TRBJ1-6
size: .
V: TRBV6-1
D: .
CDR3: CAITKGSGLDSPLHF
DNA: TGTGCCATCACGAAAGGTTCGGGGTTGGATTCACCCCTCCACTTT

J: TRBJ1-1
size: .
V: TRBV18
D: .
CDR3: CASSPLDGAGVTEAFF
DNA: TGTGCCAGCTCACCACTTGATGGGGCAGGGGTGACTGAAGCTTTCTTT

J: TRBJ2-7
size: many
V: TRBV23-1
D: .
CDR3: CASSHHGTLEQYF
DNA: TGCGCCAGCAGTCATCACGGGACACTCGAGCAGTACTTC

J: TRBJ1-1
size: few
V: TRBV10-3
D: TRBD1
CDR3: CAIQGGLGEAFF
DNA: TGTGCCATCCAAGGGGGCCTGGGTGAAGCTTTCTTT

J: TRBJ1-4
size: few
V: TRBV30
D: TRBD1
CDR3: CAWSHGTGEKLFF
DNA: TGTGCCTGGAGTCACGGGACAGGTGAAAAACTGTTTTTT

J: TRBJ1-2
size: .
V: TRBV27
D: .
CDR3: CASSLRGRGYTF
DNA: TGTGCCAGCAGTTTGAGAGGGAGAGGCTACACCTTC

J: TRBJ1-1
size: .
V: TRBV29-1
D: .
CDR3: CSRKGESTEAFF
DNA: TGCAGTCGGAAGGGGGAAAGCACTGAAGCTTTCTTT

J: TRBJ2-7
size: .
V: TRBV7-2
D: TRBD1
CDR3: CASSQGQGQYEQYF
DNA: TGTGCCAGCAGCCAGGGACAGGGGCAATACGAGCAGTACTTC

J: TRBJ1-2
size: few
V: TRBV28
D: .
CDR3: CASRKQGTGYTF
DNA: TGTGCCAGCAGGAAACAGGGAACTGGCTACACCTTC

J: TRBJ2-1
size: few
V: TRBV5-1
D: TRBD2
CDR3: CASSFRGRMAYNEQFF
DNA: TGCGCCAGCAGCTTCCGCGGGAGGATGGCCTACAATGAGCAGTTCTTC

J: TRBJ2-1
size: .
V: TRBV6-2/TRBV6-3
D: .
CDR3: CASSLSQGLNEQFF
DNA: TGTGCCAGCAGTTTATCCCAGGGACTGAATGAGCAGTTCTTC